Included here is one T cell receptor beta chain sequence, with context. With 2 bases clipped from V and 2 bases from J, the junction kept 4 bases outside the gene matches. The CDR3 consists of 15 residues. Germline V gene sequence: CDR1 MNHEY, CDR2 SVGAGI. This sample was included in a study of blood T cell repertoires in COVID-19. Produced via immunoSEQ multiplex PCR; TCRdb's table is partial and in-frame only. This sample has roughly 200,000 clones, with approximately 84% found just once. The sequence was obtained from an elderly woman with acute or convalescent COVID-19. Sequencing was done on a sample of peripheral blood. V is TRBV6-5 and J is TRBJ2-7, with 9 bases identical to TRBD2. The CDR3 sequence is CASSYGSGGTYEQYF. Written as DNA, the CDR3 is TGTGCCAGCAGTTACGGTAGCGGGGGTACCTACGAGCAGTACTTC.